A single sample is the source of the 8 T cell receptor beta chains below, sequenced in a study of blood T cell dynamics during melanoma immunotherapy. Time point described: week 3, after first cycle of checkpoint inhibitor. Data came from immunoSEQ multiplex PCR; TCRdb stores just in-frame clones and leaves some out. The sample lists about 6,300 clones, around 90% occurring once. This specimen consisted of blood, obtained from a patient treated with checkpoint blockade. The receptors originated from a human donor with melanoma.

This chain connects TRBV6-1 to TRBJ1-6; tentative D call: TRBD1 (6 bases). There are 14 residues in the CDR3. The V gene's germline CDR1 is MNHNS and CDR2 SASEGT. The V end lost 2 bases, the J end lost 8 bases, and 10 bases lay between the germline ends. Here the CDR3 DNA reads TGTGCCAGCAGTGAAAGCTGGACAGATTCACCCCTCCACTTT. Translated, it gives CASSESWTDSPLHF.

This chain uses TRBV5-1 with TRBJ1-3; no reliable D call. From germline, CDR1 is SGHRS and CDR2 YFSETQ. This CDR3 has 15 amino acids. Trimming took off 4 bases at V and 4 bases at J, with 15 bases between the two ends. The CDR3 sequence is CASSPVLVGGNTIYF. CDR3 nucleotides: TGCGCCAGCAGCCCCGTCTTAGTTGGGGGAAACACCATATATTTT.

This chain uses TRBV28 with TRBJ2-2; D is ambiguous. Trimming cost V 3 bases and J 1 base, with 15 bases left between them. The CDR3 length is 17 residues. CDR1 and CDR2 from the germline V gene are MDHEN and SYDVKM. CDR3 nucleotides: TGTGCCAGCAGTTTCCCTCGAAGTATGGGGAACACCGGGGAGCTGTTTTTT. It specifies CASSFPRSMGNTGELFF.

The CDR3 bases are TGTGCCAGCAGCGCTGATTACGAGCAGTACTTC. This sequence encodes CASSADYEQYF. J is TRBJ2-7 and V is TRBV11-2, with D unresolved. Germline V gives CDR1 SGHAT, CDR2 FQNNGV. V dropped 5 bases and J dropped 4 bases, with 6 bases sitting between them. The CDR3 runs to 11 residues.

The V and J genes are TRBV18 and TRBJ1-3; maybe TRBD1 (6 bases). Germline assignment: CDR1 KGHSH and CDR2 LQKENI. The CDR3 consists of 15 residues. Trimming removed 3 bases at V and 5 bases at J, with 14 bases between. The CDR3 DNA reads TGTGCCAGCTCACCTGGGGGCGATAGGAGAAACACCATATATTTT. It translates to CASSPGGDRRNTIYF.

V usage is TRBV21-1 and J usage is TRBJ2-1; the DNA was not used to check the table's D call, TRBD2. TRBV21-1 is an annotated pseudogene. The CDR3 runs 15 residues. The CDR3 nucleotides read TGTGCCAGCAGCTCCGGACACTTGGGAGGCGATGAGCAGTTCTTC. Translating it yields CASSSGHLGGDEQFF.

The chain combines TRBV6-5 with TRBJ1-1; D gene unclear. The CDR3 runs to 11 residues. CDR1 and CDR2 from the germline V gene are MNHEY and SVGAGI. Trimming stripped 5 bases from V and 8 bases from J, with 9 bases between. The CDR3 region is CASSNTLEAFF. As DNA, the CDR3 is TGTGCCAGCAGTAACACACTGGAAGCTTTCTTT.

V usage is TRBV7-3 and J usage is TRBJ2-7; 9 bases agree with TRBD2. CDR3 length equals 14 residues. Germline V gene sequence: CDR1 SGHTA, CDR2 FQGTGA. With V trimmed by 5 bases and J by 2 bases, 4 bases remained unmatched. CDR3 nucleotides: TGTGCCAGCAGCCCTGCGGGGGGGCCCTACGAGCAGTACTTC. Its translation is CASSPAGGPYEQYF.